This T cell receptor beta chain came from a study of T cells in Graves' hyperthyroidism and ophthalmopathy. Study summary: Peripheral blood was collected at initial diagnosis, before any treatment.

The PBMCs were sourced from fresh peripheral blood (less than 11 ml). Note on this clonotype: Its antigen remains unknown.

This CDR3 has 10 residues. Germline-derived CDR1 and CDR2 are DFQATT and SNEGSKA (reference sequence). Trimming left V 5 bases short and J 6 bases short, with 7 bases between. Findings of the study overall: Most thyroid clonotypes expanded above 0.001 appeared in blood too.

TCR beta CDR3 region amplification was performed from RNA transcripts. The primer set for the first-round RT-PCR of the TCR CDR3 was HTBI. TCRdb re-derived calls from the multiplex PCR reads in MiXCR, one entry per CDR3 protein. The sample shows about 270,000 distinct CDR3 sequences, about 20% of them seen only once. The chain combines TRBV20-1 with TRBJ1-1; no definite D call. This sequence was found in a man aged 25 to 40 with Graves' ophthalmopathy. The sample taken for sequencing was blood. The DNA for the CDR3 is TGCAGTGCTGGGATAGCTGAAGCTTTCTTT. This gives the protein CSAGIAEAFF.